This TCR beta chain was recorded in a study of T cells in localized non-small cell lung cancer. As for this clone: Its antigen is unidentified.

Broader study findings: Uninvolved neighboring lung showed the greatest T cell clonality, exceeding tumor. Appearing in adjacent lung were a median roughly 60 of the top 100 tumor clones. Sequence data derive from only one tumor region, so heterogeneity remains possible. Overall survival was longer when the density of T cells in the blood was higher.

CDR1 is MNHEY, CDR2 SVGAGI, per germline. Trimming cost V 6 bases and J 5 bases; bases outside gene matches: 6. The CDR3 runs 15 residues. Clones were sequenced by immunoSEQ multiplex PCR, and TCRdb holds only the in-frame ones, with some missing. The table lists some 15,000 clones, more than 65% of them singletons. This clonotype originated in a male donor at least 60 years old with stage I lung adenocarcinoma. This chain uses TRBV6-5 with TRBJ2-7; 14 nucleotides agree with TRBD2. This specimen consisted of peripheral blood, obtained before any cancer treatment. CDR3 DNA sequence: TGTGCCAGCAGCCAGGGACTAGCGGGAGTAAACGAGCAGTACTTC. This gives the protein CASSQGLAGVNEQYF.